This TCR beta chain was found in a study of shared clonotypes between healthy human individuals. Study results and caveats: Generation of non-shared clonotypes was less probable than generation of clonotypes shared by all four donors.

Turning to this clone: The antigen is unknown.

As handled by the study authors: ImmunoSEQ output lacked quality scores and full-length reads, limiting matched filtering. Profiled with immunoSEQ multiplex PCR; TCRdb holds only in-frame clones, not every one. The DNA gave D and trimming, while V, J and clone size come from that table. The sample includes about 980,000 clones, around three quarters seen only once; the top ten take approximately 1.5%. Germline V lookup: CDR1 SGHDT, CDR2 YYEEEE. The CDR3 consists of 15 residues. With 2 bases clipped from V and 4 bases from J, the junction kept 9 bases outside the gene matches. Donors were healthy HIV-negative adults without recently reported acute infections or vaccinations. The study separated CD4+ cells into CD45RA+ naive and CD45RA-negative memory subsets.

This receptor was identified in a man between 18 and 29 years old in good health. This chain connects TRBV5-6 to TRBJ2-7, with TRBD2 identical over 7 bases. The sequencing input was memory CD4+ T cells sorted from blood. Subset described: CD45RA-negative fraction. CDR3 DNA: TGTGCCAGCAGCTTTGGTTCGGGAGGTGGTTACGAGCAGTACTTC. It is translated as CASSFGSGGGYEQYF.